Reported below is one TCR beta chain. Its antigen is still unknown. This sample stems from a study of PD-1 blockade in classical Hodgkin lymphoma. Findings of the study overall: Exclusion covered patients beginning nivolumab under 1 year post-ASCT.

Trimming at V came to 4 bases and at J to 0 bases, leaving 4 bases not matched to a gene. Germline assignment: CDR1 LGHNA and CDR2 YSLEER. CDR3 length equals 15 residues. Here immunoSEQ multiplex PCR was the method, and the copy in TCRdb shows in-frame clones only, minus some. Of 40,000 to 50,000 clones detected, 76% appear once; the ten largest clones hold approximately 20%. All patients experienced relapse after autologous stem cell transplantation, and brentuximab vedotin exposure was variable. The sequencing here drew on peripheral blood mononuclear cells (PBMCs), taken at baseline. The chain uses TRBV4-3 and TRBJ2-3; 7 nucleotides line up with TRBD1. The sequence was obtained from a human donor with classical Hodgkin lymphoma. As DNA, the CDR3 is TGCGCCAGCAGCCTCCGGACAGGTAGCACAGATACGCAGTATTTT. It codes for CASSLRTGSTDTQYF.